A selection of T cell receptor beta chains follows, all from one sample in a study of PD-1 blockade in classical Hodgkin lymphoma. Data came from immunoSEQ multiplex PCR; TCRdb stores just in-frame clones and leaves some out. The profile shows approximately 8,000 clones, around 83% of them singletons. The specimen was CD8+ T cells from blood, collected at baseline. Receptors originate from a human donor with classical Hodgkin lymphoma. Both conserved end residues are part of each CDR3.

V: TRBV11-2
J: TRBJ1-4
length: 18
CDR3: CASSLGPLPGQGNEKLFF

V: TRBV27
J: TRBJ2-3
length: 15
CDR3: CASSPTGYLMDTQYF

V: TRBV29-1
J: TRBJ2-3
length: 11
CDR3: CSVVGLDTQYF

V: TRBV13
J: TRBJ1-2
length: 14
CDR3: CASSPFGEGYGYTF

V: TRBV27
J: TRBJ1-4
length: 13
CDR3: CASSAGTVEKLFF

V: TRBV7-9
J: TRBJ2-7
length: 13
CDR3: CASSLDPLYEQYF

V: TRBV10-1
J: TRBJ2-3
length: 18
CDR3: CASSESGTSGDSRDTQYF

V: TRBV6-5
J: TRBJ2-3
length: 13
CDR3: CASSLAGSDTQYF

V: TRBV7-9
J: TRBJ2-7
length: 14
CDR3: CASSLAGADYEQYF

V: TRBV27
J: TRBJ1-1
length: 14
CDR3: CASSLARGRTEAFF

V: TRBV15
J: TRBJ2-7
length: 15
CDR3: CATSRVSAGAYEQYF

V: TRBV28
J: TRBJ1-2
length: 13
CDR3: CASRRQGGYGYTF

V: TRBV4-1
J: TRBJ1-1
length: 14
CDR3: CASSHGYGNTEAFF

V: TRBV27
J: TRBJ2-1
length: 13
CDR3: CASSLSGDNEQFF

V: TRBV5-1
J: TRBJ2-1
length: 16
CDR3: CASSIWTSGSYNEQFF

V: TRBV6-6
J: TRBJ2-7
length: 15
CDR3: CASTWGPREPYEQYF

V: TRBV6-6
J: TRBJ1-1
length: 14
CDR3: CASIPQGVGTEAFF

V: TRBV7-5
J: TRBJ1-4
length: 18
CDR3: CVRSSTENRSTTNEKLFF

V: TRBV4-1
J: TRBJ2-7
length: 15
CDR3: CASSQEDRATYEQYF

V: TRBV28
J: TRBJ2-1
length: 14
CDR3: CASSLPVGGDEQFF

V: TRBV10-1
J: TRBJ1-6
length: 14
CDR3: CASSESRGQAPLHF

V: TRBV28
J: TRBJ2-2
length: 13
CDR3: CASSSTDPGELFF